Included here is one TCR beta chain sequence, with context. This clonotype was picked up a small number of times. What antigen it recognizes has not been identified. Base qualities are not at hand, and no much larger clone is one base apart. The data originate from a study of patients and donors after allogeneic stem cell transplantation (dated by TCRdb to 2018 to 2020). Library preparation used RT-PCR. TCRdb names NextSeq 550 as the instrument used. TCRdb reanalyzed the raw reads on its own, using fastp at Q25 for trimming and MiXCR for clone calling, and kept in-frame beta chains. Every CDR3 protein is listed once, alongside the most common genes and DNA of its rows. The sample records 87,000 or so distinct CDR3 sequences, just under 5% of which are singletons. In total, the top ten clones hold less than 3% of the sample. This clonotype was obtained from a human donor who was either an allogeneic HSCT recipient or a stem cell or donor lymphocyte infusion donor (not recorded which). It is not recorded whose cells these are; they may come from a transplant donor. What was sequenced was blood, either unsorted or a sorted T cell fraction (not recorded which).

The DNA sequence follows: TGTGCCAGCAGCCGCAGCGGGAGCCCCCTTAATGAGCAGTTCTTC. It encodes CASSRSGSPLNEQFF. The sequence links TRBV11-2 to TRBJ2-1, with TRBD2 matching 8 junction bases. From its cysteine to its phenylalanine, the CDR3 spans 15 amino acids. The sequence is cut down to CDR3 DNA, 45 bases in frame from base 1. Relative to germline, V is missing 5 bases and J is missing 7 bases, with 10 bases of the junction outside any gene match. The CDR1 and CDR2 encoded by the germline V gene are SGHAT and FQNNGV.